A single sample gave rise to the 24 T cell receptor beta chains below, sequenced in a study of T cell responses to AZD1222 COVID-19 vaccine. TCRdb's table, derived via immunoSEQ multiplex PCR, lists solely in-frame clones and lacks some. The sample records 150,000 or so clones, roughly 90% being singletons. This sample comprised peripheral blood, obtained on day 0 of AZD1222 vaccination. The receptors come from an adult in good health.

This chain joins TRBV9 and TRBJ2-7, with 9 bases fitting TRBD1. V was pared by 3 bases and J by 2 bases, with 6 bases of the junction left unmatched. Germline V lookup: CDR1 SGDLS, CDR2 YYNGEE. CDR3 length equals 15 residues. As DNA, the CDR3 is TGTGCCAGCAGCGCCGGACAGGGGTGGGCCTACGAGCAGTACTTC. Amino acid sequence: CASSAGQGWAYEQYF.

The CDR3 DNA is TGTGCCAGCAGACGGGCCTCCACAGATACGCAGTATTTT. Amino acids: CASRRASTDTQYF. The chain couples TRBV2 to TRBJ2-3, with unresolved D. The V gene's germline CDR1 is SNHLY and CDR2 FYNNEI. The CDR3 extends over 13 amino acids. V was shortened by 6 bases and J by 2 bases, with 9 bases between the two germline ends.

This rearrangement joins TRBV4-3 to TRBJ1-1; TRBD1 matches at 9 bases. CDR3 length equals 13 residues. Trimming took 3 bases from V and 8 from J; bases not matched to a gene: 4. Germline CDR1 and CDR2: LGHNA and YSLEER. CDR3 residues: CASSQTGGSEAFF. CDR3 sequence (DNA): TGCGCCAGCAGCCAGACAGGGGGATCGGAAGCTTTCTTT.

The chain has TRBV28 and TRBJ2-3; 9 bases line up with TRBD2. With 5 bases clipped from V and 2 bases from J, the junction kept 11 bases outside the gene matches. This CDR3 is built from 17 residues. CDR1 is MDHEN and CDR2 is SYDVKM in the germline V gene. The CDR3 spells CASSRRRAGGVTDTQYF. The CDR3 DNA follows: TGTGCCAGCAGTCGCCGACGGGCGGGAGGGGTCACAGATACGCAGTATTTT.

The CDR3 region has the DNA TGTGCCAGCAGTTTAATCTCCCAATTCTATGGCTACACCTTC. This translates into CASSLISQFYGYTF. V and J are TRBV28 and TRBJ1-2, with D hard to call. Germline assignment: CDR1 MDHEN and CDR2 SYDVKM. This CDR3 is built from 14 residues. Trimming stripped 2 bases from V and 4 bases from J, with 11 bases between.

This sequence joins TRBV19 and TRBJ2-7, with D possibly being TRBD1 (6 bases). Germline V gene sequence: CDR1 LNHDA, CDR2 SQIVND (reference sequence). The CDR3 runs to 14 residues. The CDR3 reads CVTVLRQGLNEQYF. As DNA, the CDR3 is TGTGTCACAGTCCTTCGGCAGGGGCTAAACGAGCAGTACTTC.

The chain has TRBV24-1 and TRBJ2-1, with unresolved D. CDR1 and CDR2 from the germline V gene are KGHDR and SFDVKD. The CDR3 consists of 14 residues. The V end was cut by 1 base, the J end by 7 bases, with 10 bases between. The CDR3 loop is CATSDFGSKNEQFF. The CDR3 nucleotides are TGTGCCACCAGTGATTTCGGCAGTAAAAATGAGCAGTTCTTC.

This chain joins TRBV5-1 and TRBJ2-7; 10 bases align to TRBD2. There are 15 residues in the CDR3. Germline CDR1 reads SGHRS; CDR2 reads YFSETQ. The V segment lost 4 bases and the J segment 2 bases; nucleotides outside the gene matches: 6. Here the CDR3 reads CASSTDSGRAYEQYF. CDR3 sequence (DNA): TGCGCCAGCAGCACGGACAGCGGGAGGGCCTACGAGCAGTACTTC.

The rearrangement uses TRBV7-3 and TRBJ1-6; no clear D. CDR3 length equals 14 residues. Germline V CDR1 and CDR2: SGHTA, FQGTGA. V was cut by 2 bases and J by 8 bases, with 10 bases left in between. The CDR3 DNA reads TGTGCCAGCAGCTTAGGGCGATTCGATTCACCCCTCCACTTT. It yields the protein CASSLGRFDSPLHF.

CDR3: CASSLDRDTSYNEQFF. The CDR3 nucleotides are TGTGCCAGCAGCTTGGACAGGGATACGTCCTACAATGAGCAGTTCTTC. V and J are TRBV5-4 and TRBJ2-1, with D possibly matching TRBD1 (6 bases). This CDR3 is 16 amino acids long. The V end lost 0 bases, the J end lost 1 base, and 11 bases lay between the germline ends. Germline lookup yields CDR1 SGHNT and CDR2 YYREEE (reference sequence).

V is TRBV12-5 and J is TRBJ2-3; a weak D match, TRBD2 (5 bases). The CDR3 consists of 16 residues. Germline CDR1 LGHNT, CDR2 FRNRAP. Trimming removed 5 bases from V and 1 base from J, with 16 bases in between. This CDR3 reads CASGAPGKVGTDTQYF. In DNA, the CDR3 is TGTGCTAGTGGTGCCCCCGGGAAGGTGGGCACAGATACGCAGTATTTT.

The chain recombines TRBV6-6 with TRBJ1-1, with 7 bases identical to TRBD1. The germline V gene has CDR1 MNHNY and CDR2 SVGAGI (reference sequence). V trimming: 2 bases; J trimming: 7 bases; junction bases outside the gene matches: 1. This CDR3 spans 12 amino acids. The CDR3 DNA is TGTGCCAGCAGTTACGACAGGGTTGAAGCTTTCTTT. The encoded protein is CASSYDRVEAFF.

This clone was picked up a small number of times. J is TRBJ2-7 and V is TRBV7-2, with TRBD2 matching over 12 bases. The V segment lost 5 bases and the J segment 7 bases; nucleotides outside the gene matches: 9. CDR1 and CDR2 from the germline V gene are SGHTA and FQGNSA. The CDR3 totals 15 residues. CDR3 residues: CASSDQLAGGGEQYF. CDR3 sequence (DNA): TGTGCCAGCAGCGATCAACTAGCGGGAGGTGGGGAGCAGTACTTC.

The chain has TRBV29-1 and TRBJ2-3, with D possibly TRBD2 on 6 matching bases. CDR1 is SQVTM, CDR2 ANQGSEA, per germline. The CDR3 consists of 13 residues. Trimming removed 3 bases from V and 2 bases from J, with 9 bases in between. The CDR3 region has the DNA TGCAGCGTTGACAGGGACTCCACAGATACGCAGTATTTT. Translating gives CSVDRDSTDTQYF.

This clone has a handful of counts. V usage is TRBV4-2 and J usage is TRBJ1-6; D is unclear. This CDR3 is built from 16 residues. The germline V and J ends were trimmed by 0 bases and 7 bases, with 13 bases remaining between them. Germline loops: CDR1 LGHNA, CDR2 YNFKEQ. The CDR3 spells CASSQEGRLINSPLHF. The CDR3 DNA reads as TGTGCCAGCAGCCAAGAAGGCCGGTTGATAAATTCACCCCTCCACTTT.

This chain's CDR3 is CASSSGQGYNEQFF. CDR3 nucleotides: TGCGCCAGCAGCTCGGGACAGGGGTACAATGAGCAGTTCTTC. The chain couples TRBV5-1 to TRBJ2-1, with TRBD1 matching 10 bases. Trimming cost V 3 bases and J 4 bases; bases outside gene matches: 1. The CDR3 runs 14 residues. Germline V lookup: CDR1 SGHRS, CDR2 YFSETQ. The full variable domain, its missing parts supplied by reference TRBV5-1 and TRBJ2-1, is KAGVTQTPRYLIKTRGQQVTLSCSPISGHRSVSWYQQTPGQGLQFLFEYFSETQRNKGNFPGRFSGRQFSNSRSEMNVSTLELGDSALYLCASSSGQGYNEQFFGPGTRLTVL.

J is TRBJ1-2 and V is TRBV6-1; 8 bases match TRBD1. Trimming cost V 5 bases and J 2 bases; bases outside gene matches: 7. This CDR3 comprises 15 residues. Germline CDR1 and CDR2: MNHNS and SASEGT. In DNA form, the CDR3 reads TGTGCCAGCAGTTGGACCAGGGGGCGCAACTATGGCTACACCTTC. Translated, it gives CASSWTRGRNYGYTF.

V gene TRBV2 combines with J gene TRBJ1-4; the D gene is possibly TRBD1 (5 bases). The CDR3 totals 13 residues. CDR1 is SNHLY and CDR2 is FYNNEI in the germline V gene. With 4 bases removed from V and 8 bases from J, the gap between germline ends came to 11 bases. The chain's CDR3 is CASSVGGLEKLFF. CDR3 bases: TGTGCCAGCAGTGTGGGGGGTTTGGAAAAACTGTTTTTT.

V is TRBV30 and J is TRBJ1-4; possibly TRBD1 for D (6 bases). The germline CDR1 and CDR2 sequences are GTSNPN and SVGIG (reference sequence). CDR3 size: 16 residues. Trimming removed 2 bases at V and 5 bases at J, with 18 bases between. This CDR3 is CAWSPKGGTLNEKLFF. The CDR3 DNA reads TGTGCCTGGAGTCCTAAAGGGGGGACCTTAAATGAAAAACTGTTTTTT.

The chain recombines TRBV28 with TRBJ1-1; the D is unclear. The CDR3 covers 14 residues. With 4 bases removed from V and 0 bases from J, the gap between germline ends came to 9 bases. CDR1 is MDHEN and CDR2 is SYDVKM in the germline V gene. DNA of the CDR3: TGTGCCAGCAGTTCCCCGCCAGTGAACACTGAAGCTTTCTTT. Protein: CASSSPPVNTEAFF. Full variable domain (outside the CDR3, taken from reference TRBV28 and TRBJ1-1): DVKVTQSSRYLVKRTGEKVFLECVQDMDHENMFWYRQDPGLGLRLIYFSYDVKMKEKGDIPEGYSVSREKKERFSLILESASTNQTSMYLCASSSPPVNTEAFFGQGTRLTVV.

The J gene is TRBJ1-5, the V gene TRBV30, with a weak D call TRBD1 (5 bases). The CDR3 is 14 residues long. The germline gives CDR1 GTSNPN, CDR2 SVGIG (reference sequence). V lost 3 bases to trimming and J lost 5 bases, with 14 bases between them. CDR3 loop: CAWRAGGPYQPQHF. CDR3 in DNA: TGTGCCTGGAGAGCCGGGGGACCGTATCAGCCCCAGCATTTT.

The chain is built from TRBV28 and TRBJ1-4; no clear D. The CDR3 has 13 residues. Germline V CDR1 and CDR2: MDHEN, SYDVKM. Trimming removed 5 bases from V and 7 bases from J, with 11 bases in between. This CDR3 reads CASSPSSGEKLFF. CDR3 nucleotide sequence: TGTGCCAGCAGTCCCTCTTCGGGTGAAAAACTGTTTTTT.

The chain couples TRBV28 to TRBJ2-3; tentatively, D is TRBD1 (5 bases). The CDR3 consists of 19 residues. Trimming removed 2 bases from V and 4 bases from J, with 25 bases in between. CDR1 is MDHEN, CDR2 SYDVKM, per germline. For the CDR3, the DNA is TGTGCCAGCAGTTTACCTCCTTATCCGGAAGCAGGGTCGGCAGATACGCAGTATTTT. Translation gives CASSLPPYPEAGSADTQYF.

The chain carries TRBV28 and TRBJ1-4, with 9 bases lining up with TRBD1. CDR3 length equals 20 residues. Trimming took 5 bases from V and 3 from J; bases not matched to a gene: 19. Per germline, CDR1 MDHEN and CDR2 SYDVKM. In DNA, the CDR3 is TGTGCCAGCAGTCGAAAGCGGGGACAGGGCTTGTCCCCACCTAATGAAAAACTGTTTTTT. Translation gives CASSRKRGQGLSPPNEKLFF.